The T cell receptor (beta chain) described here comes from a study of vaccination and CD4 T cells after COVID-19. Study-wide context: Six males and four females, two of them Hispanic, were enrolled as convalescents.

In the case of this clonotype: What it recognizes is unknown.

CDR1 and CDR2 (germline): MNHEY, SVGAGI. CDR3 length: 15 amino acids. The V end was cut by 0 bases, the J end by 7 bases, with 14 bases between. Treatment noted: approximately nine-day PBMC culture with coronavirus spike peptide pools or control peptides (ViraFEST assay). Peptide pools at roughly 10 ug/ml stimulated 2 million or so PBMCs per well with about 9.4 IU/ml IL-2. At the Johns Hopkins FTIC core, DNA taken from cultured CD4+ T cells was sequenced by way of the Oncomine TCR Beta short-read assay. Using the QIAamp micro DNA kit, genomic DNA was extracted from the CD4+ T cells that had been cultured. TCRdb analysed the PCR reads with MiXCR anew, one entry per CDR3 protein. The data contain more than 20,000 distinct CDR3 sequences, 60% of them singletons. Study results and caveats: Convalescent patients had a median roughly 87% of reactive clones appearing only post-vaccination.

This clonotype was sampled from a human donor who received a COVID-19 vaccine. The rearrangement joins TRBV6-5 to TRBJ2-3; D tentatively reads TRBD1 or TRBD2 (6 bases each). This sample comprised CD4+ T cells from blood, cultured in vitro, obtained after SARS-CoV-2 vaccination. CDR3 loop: CASSYSGGRVHTQYF. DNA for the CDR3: TGTGCCAGCAGTTACTCGGGGGGCCGGGTACATACGCAGTATTTT.